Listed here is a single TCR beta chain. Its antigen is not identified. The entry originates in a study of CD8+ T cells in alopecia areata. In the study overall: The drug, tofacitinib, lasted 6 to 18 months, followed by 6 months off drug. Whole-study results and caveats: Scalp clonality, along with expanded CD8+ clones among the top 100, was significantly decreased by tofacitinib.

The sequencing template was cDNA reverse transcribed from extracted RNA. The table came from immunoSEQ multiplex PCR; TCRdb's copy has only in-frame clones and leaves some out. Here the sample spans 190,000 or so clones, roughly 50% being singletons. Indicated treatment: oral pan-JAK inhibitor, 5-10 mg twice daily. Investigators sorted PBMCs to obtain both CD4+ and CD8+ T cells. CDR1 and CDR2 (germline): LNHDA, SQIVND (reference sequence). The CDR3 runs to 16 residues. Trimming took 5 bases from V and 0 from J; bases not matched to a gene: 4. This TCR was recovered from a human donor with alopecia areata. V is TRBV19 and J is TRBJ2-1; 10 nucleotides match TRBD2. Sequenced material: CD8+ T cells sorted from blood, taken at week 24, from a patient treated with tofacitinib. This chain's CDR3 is CASSGSGGRSYNEQFF. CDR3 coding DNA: TGTGCCAGTAGTGGTAGCGGGGGGCGCTCCTACAATGAGCAGTTCTTC.